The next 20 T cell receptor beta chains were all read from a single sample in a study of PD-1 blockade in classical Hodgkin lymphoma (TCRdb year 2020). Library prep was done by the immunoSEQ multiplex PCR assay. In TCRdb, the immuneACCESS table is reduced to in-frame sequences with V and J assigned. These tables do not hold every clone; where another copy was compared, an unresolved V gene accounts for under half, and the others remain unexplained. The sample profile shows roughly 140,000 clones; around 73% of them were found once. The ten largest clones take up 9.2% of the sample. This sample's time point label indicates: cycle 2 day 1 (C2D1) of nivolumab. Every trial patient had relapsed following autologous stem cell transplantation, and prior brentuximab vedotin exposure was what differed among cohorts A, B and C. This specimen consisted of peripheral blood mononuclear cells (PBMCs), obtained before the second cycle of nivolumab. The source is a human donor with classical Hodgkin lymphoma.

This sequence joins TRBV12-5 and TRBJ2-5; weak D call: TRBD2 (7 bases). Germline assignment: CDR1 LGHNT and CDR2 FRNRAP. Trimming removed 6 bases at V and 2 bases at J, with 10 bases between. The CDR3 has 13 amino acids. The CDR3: CASGGGLQETQYF. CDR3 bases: TGTGCTAGTGGCGGGGGGCTACAAGAGACCCAGTACTTC.

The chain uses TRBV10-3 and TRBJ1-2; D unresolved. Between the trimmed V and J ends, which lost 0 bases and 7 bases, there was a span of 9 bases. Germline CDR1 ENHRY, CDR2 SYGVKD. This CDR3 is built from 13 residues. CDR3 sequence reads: CAISESEWSGYTF. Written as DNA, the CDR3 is TGTGCCATCAGTGAGTCGGAGTGGAGTGGCTACACCTTC.

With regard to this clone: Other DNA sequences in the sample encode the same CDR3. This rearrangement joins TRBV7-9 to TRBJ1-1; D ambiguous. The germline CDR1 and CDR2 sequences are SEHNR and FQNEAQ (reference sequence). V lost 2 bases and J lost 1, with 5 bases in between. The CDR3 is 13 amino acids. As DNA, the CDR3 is TGTGCCAGCAGCTTACATCGGAACACTGAAGCTTTCTTT. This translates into CASSLHRNTEAFF.

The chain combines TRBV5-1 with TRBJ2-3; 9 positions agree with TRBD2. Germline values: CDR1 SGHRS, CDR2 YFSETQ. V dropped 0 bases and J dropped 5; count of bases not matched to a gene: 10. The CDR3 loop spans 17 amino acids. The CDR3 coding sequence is TGCGCCAGCAGCTTGGTTGGCGGGGGGGCCGTTGGAGATACGCAGTATTTT. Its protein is CASSLVGGGAVGDTQYF.

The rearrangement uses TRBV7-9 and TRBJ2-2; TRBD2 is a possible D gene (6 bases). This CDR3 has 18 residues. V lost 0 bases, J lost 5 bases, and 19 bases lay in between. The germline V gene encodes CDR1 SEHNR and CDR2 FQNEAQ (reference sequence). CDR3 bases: TGTGCCAGCAGCTTAGCCCGGGTTATCGGGAGAATTACCGGGGAGCTGTTTTTT. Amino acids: CASSLARVIGRITGELFF.

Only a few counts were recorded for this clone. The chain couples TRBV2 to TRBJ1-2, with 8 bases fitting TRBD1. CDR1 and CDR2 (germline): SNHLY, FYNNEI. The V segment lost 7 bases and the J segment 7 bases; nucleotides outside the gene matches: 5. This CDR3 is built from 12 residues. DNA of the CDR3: TGTGCCAGCACGACAGGGGAGGTTGGCTACACCTTC. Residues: CASTTGEVGYTF.

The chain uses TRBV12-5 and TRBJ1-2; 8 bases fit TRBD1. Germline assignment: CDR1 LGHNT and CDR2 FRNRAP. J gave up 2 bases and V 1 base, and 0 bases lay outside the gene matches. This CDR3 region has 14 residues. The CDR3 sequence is CASGLGTGNYGYTF. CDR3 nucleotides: TGTGCTAGTGGTTTGGGGACAGGGAACTATGGCTACACCTTC.

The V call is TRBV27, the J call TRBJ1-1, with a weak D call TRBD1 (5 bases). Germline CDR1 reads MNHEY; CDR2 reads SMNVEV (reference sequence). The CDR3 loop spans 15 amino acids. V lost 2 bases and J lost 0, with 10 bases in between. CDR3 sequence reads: CASSLRRGMNTEAFF. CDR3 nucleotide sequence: TGTGCCAGCAGTTTAAGAAGGGGTATGAACACTGAAGCTTTCTTT.

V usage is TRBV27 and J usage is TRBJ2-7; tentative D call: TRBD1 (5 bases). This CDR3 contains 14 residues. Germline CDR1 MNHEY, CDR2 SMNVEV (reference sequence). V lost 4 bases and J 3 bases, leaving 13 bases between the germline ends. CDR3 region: CASSYKQGIYEQYF. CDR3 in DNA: TGTGCCAGCAGTTATAAGCAGGGAATCTACGAGCAGTACTTC.

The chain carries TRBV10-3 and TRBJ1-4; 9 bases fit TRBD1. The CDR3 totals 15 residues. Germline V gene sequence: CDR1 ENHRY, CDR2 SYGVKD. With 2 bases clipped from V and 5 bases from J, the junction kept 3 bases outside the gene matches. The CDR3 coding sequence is TGTGCCATCAGTGAGACGACAGGGGGGAATGAAAAACTGTTTTTT. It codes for CAISETTGGNEKLFF.

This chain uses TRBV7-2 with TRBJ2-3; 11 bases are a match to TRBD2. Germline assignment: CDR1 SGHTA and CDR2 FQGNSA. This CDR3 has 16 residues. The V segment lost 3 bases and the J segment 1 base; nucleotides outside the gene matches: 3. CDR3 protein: CASSLSSGRGTDTQYF. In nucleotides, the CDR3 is TGTGCCAGCAGCTTGAGTAGCGGGAGGGGCACAGATACGCAGTATTTT.

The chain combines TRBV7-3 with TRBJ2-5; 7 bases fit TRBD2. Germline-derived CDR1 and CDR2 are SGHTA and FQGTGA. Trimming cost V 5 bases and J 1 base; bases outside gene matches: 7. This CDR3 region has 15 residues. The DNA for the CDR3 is TGTGCCAGCAGCCTCTGGGACTACGCCCAAGAGACCCAGTACTTC. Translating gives CASSLWDYAQETQYF.

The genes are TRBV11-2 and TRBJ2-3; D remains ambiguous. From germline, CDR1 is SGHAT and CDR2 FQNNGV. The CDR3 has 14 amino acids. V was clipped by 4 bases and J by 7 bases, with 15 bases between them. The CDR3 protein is CASSYPLGEHTQYF. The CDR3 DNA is TGTGCCAGCAGCTACCCCCTAGGAGAGCATACGCAGTATTTT.

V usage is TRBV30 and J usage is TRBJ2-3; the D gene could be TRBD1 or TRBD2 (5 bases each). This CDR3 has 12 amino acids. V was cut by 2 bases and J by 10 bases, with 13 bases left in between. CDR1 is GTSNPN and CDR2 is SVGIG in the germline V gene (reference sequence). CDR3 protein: CAWSPGTQSQYF. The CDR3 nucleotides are TGTGCCTGGAGTCCGGGGACCCAATCGCAGTATTTT.

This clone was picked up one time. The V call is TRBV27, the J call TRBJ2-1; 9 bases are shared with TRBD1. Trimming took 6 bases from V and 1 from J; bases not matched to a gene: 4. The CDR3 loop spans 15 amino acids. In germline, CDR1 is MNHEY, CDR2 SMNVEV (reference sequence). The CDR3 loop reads CASRKDRGSYNEQFF. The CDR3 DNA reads TGTGCCAGCAGAAAGGACAGGGGTTCCTACAATGAGCAGTTCTTC.

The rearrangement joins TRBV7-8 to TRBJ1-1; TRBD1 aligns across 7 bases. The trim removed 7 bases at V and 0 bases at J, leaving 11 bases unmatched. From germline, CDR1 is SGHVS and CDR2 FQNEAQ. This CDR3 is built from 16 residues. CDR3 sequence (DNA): TGTGCCAGCATTCCTTTAGGTGGACAGGTGAACACTGAAGCTTTCTTT. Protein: CASIPLGGQVNTEAFF.

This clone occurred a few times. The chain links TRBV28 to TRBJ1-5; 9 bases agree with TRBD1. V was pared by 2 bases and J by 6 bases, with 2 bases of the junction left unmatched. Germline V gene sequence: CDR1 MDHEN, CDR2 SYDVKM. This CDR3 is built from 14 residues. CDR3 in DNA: TGTGCCAGCAGTTTAAGGGACAGGGTTCAGCCCCAGCATTTT. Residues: CASSLRDRVQPQHF.

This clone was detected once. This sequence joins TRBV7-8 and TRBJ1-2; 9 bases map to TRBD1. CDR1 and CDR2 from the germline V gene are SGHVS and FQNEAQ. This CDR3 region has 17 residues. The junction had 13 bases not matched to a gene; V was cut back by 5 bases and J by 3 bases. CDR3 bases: TGTGCCAGCAGCCCGCCCGGGACAGGGTTTGGAGACTATGGCTACACCTTC. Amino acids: CASSPPGTGFGDYGYTF.

In nucleotides, the CDR3 is TGTGCCAGCAGCGAACGTCGGACTAGCGGGAGCTACGAGCAGTACTTC. Its protein is CASSERRTSGSYEQYF. The chain uses TRBV7-2 and TRBJ2-7; 13 nucleotides match TRBD2. The length of the CDR3 is 16 residues. The V gene's germline CDR1 is SGHTA and CDR2 FQGNSA. Trimming removed 5 bases from V and 3 bases from J; junction bases left unmatched: 7.

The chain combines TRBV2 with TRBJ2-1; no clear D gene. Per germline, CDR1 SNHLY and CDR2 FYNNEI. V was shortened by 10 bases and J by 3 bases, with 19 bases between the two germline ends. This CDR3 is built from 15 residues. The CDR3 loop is CATGSEVGIYNEQFF. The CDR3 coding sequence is TGTGCCACCGGGTCCGAAGTAGGGATCTACAATGAGCAGTTCTTC.